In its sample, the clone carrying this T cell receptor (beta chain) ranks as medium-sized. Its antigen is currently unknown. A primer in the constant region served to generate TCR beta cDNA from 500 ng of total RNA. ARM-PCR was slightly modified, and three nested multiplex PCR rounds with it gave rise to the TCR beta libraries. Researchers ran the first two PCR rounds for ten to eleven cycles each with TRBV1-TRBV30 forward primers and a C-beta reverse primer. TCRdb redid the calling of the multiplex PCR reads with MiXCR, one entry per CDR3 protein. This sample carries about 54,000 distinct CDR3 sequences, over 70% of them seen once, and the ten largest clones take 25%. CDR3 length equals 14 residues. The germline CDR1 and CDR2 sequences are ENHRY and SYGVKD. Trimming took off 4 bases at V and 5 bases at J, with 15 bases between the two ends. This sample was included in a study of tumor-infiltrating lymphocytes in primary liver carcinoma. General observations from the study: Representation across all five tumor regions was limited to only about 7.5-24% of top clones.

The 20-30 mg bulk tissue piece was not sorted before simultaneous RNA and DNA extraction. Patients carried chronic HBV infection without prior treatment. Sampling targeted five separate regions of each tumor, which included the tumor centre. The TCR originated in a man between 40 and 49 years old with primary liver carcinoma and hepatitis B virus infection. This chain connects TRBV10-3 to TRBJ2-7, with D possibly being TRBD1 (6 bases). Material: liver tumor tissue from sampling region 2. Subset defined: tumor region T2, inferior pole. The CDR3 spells CAISARQGKHEQYF. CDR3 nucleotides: TGTGCCATCAGTGCCAGGCAGGGGAAGCACGAGCAGTACTTC.